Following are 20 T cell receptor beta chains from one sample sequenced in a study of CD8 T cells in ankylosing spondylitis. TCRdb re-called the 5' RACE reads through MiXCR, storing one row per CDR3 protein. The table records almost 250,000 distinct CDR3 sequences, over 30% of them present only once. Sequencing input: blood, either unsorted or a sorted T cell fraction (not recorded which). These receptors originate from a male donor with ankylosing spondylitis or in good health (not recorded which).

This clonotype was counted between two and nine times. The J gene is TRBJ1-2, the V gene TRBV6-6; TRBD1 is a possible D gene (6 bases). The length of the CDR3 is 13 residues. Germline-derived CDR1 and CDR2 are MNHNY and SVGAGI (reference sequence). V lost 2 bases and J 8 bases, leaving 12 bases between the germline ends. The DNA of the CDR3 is TGTGCCAGCAGTTACGGGGCAGGGGAAGGCTACACCTTC. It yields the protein CASSYGAGEGYTF.

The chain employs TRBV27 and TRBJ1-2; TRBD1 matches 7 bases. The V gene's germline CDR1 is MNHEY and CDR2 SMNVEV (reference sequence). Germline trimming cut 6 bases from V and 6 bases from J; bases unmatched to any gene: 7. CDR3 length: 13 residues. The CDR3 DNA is TGTGCCAGCAGCCGAGGGGGCGTCGATGGCTACACCTTC. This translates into CASSRGGVDGYTF.

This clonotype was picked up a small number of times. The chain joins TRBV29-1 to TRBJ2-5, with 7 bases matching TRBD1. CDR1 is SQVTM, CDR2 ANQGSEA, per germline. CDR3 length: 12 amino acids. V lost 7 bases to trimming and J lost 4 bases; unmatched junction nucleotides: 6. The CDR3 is CSGQGPGETQYF. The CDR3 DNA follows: TGCAGCGGACAGGGCCCCGGAGAGACCCAGTACTTC.

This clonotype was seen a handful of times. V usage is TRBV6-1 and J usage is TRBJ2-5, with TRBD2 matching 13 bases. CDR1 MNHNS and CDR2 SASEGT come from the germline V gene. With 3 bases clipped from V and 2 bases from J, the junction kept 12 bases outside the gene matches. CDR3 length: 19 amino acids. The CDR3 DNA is TGTGCCAGCAGTGAGAGAACTAGCGGGGGGGCGCTCGGGCAAGAGACCCAGTACTTC. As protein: CASSERTSGGALGQETQYF.

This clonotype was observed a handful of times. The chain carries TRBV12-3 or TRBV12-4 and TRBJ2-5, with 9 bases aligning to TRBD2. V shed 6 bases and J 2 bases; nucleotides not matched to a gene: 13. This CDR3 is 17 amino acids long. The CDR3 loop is CASREAGGLTFQETQYF. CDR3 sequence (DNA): TGTGCCAGCAGGGAAGCGGGGGGCCTCACATTTCAAGAGACCCAGTACTTC.

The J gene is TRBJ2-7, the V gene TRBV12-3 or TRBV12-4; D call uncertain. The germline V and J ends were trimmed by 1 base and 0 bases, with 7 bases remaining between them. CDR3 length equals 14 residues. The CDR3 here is CASSLDESSYEQYF. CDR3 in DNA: TGTGCCAGCAGTTTAGATGAGAGCTCCTACGAGCAGTACTTC.

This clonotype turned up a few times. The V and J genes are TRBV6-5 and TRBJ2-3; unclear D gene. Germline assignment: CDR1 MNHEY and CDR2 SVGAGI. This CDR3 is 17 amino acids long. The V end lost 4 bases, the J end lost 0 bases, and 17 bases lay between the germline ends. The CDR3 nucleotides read TGTGCCAGCAGTTCCGAGGACCGACGTGCTAGCACAGATACGCAGTATTTT. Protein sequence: CASSSEDRRASTDTQYF.

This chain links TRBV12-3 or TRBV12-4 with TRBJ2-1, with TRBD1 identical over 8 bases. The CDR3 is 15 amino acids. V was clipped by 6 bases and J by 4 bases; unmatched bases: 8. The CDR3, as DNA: TGTGCCAGCAGATTCTCAGGGGGCTGGTACAATGAGCAGTTCTTC. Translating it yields CASRFSGGWYNEQFF.

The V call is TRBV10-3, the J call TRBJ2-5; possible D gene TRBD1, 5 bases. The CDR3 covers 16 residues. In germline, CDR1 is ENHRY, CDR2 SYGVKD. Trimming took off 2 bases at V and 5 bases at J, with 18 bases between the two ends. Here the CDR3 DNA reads TGTGCCATCAGTGAGCCCCAGTCCAGGGCGGTGGAGACCCAGTACTTC. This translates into CAISEPQSRAVETQYF.

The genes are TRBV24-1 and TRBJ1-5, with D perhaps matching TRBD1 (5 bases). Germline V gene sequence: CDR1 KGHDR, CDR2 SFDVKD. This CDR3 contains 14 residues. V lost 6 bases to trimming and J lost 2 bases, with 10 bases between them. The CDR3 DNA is TGTGCCACCAGTCGGGACGGGGGCAATCAGCCCCAGCATTTT. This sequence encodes CATSRDGGNQPQHF.

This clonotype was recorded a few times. The CDR3: CASSEAGTPRELFF. In DNA form, the CDR3 reads TGTGCCAGCAGTGAAGCAGGGACTCCTCGGGAGCTGTTTTTT. This chain uses TRBV6-1 with TRBJ2-2, with D possibly being TRBD2 (6 bases). Germline V gene data show CDR1 as MNHNS and CDR2 as SASEGT. The CDR3 sequence is 14 residues long. V was trimmed by 0 bases and J by 9 bases, leaving 11 bases between them.

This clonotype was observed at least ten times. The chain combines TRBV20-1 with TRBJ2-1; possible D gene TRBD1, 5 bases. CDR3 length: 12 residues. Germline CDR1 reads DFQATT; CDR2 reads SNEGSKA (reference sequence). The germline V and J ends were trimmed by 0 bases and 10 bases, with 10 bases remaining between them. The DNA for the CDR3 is TGCAGTGCTAGAGATCCGGCAGGGGAGCAGTTCTTC. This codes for CSARDPAGEQFF.

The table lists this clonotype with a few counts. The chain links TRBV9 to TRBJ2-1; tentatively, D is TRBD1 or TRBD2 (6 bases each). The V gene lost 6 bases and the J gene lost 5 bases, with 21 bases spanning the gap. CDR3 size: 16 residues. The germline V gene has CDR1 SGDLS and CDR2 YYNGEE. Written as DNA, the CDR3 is TGTGCCAGCACCCCATCAGGGGCAGGGACTGACAATGAGCAGTTCTTC. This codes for CASTPSGAGTDNEQFF.

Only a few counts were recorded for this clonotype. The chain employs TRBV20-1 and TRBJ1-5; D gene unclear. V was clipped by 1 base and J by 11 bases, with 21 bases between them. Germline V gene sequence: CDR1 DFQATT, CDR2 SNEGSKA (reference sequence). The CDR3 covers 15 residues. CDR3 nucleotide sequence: TGCAGTGCTAGAGTGTTGGGCGGCGCCGCATGGGCCCAGCATTTT. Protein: CSARVLGGAAWAQHF.

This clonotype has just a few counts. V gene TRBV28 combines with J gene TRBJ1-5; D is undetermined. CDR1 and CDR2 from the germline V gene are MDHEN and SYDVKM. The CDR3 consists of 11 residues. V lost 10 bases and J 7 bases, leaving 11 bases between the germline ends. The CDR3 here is CATRGGQPQHF. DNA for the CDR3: TGTGCCACCCGTGGAGGGCAGCCCCAGCATTTT.

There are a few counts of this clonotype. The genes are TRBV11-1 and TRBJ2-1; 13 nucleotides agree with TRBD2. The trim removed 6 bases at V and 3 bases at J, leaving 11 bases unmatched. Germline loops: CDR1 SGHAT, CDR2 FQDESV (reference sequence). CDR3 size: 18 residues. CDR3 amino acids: CASRSGLAGASYYNEQFF. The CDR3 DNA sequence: TGTGCCAGCAGATCAGGACTAGCGGGGGCGTCCTACTACAATGAGCAGTTCTTC.

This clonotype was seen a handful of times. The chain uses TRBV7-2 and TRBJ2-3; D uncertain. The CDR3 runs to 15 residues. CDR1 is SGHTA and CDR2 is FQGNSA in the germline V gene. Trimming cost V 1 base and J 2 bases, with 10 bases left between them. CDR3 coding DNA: TGTGCCAGCAGCTTAGTTTTCACCTACACAGATACGCAGTATTTT. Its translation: CASSLVFTYTDTQYF.

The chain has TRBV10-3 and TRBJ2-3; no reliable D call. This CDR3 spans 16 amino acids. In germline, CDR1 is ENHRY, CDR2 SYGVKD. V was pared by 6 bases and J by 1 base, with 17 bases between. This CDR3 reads CAIRTLVLGGTDTQYF. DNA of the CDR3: TGTGCCATCAGAACCCTGGTACTTGGTGGCACAGATACGCAGTATTTT.

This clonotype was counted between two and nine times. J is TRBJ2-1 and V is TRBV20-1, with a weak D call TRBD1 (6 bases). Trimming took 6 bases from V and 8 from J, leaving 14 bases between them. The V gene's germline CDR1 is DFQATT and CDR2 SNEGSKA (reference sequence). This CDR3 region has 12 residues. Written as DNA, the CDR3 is TGCAGTGCCCTGAAAGGGGGAGATGAGCAGTTCTTC. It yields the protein CSALKGGDEQFF.

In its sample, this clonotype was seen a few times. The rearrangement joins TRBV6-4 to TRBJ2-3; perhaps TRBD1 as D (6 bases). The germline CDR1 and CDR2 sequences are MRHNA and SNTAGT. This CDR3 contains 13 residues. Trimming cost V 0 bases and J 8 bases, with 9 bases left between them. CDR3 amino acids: CASSDSQGSTQYF. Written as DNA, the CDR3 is TGTGCCAGCAGTGACTCACAGGGCAGTACGCAGTATTTT.